This paragraph reports one T cell receptor beta chain. The repertoire was sequenced with immunoSEQ multiplex PCR; TCRdb's copy has only in-frame clones and lacks some. The sample contains around 140,000 clones, around 94% of which appear only once. This record belongs to a study of control samples from healthy donors and cancer patients. Sequenced: blood. This clonotype was obtained from a man aged 40-55 years in good health.

The DNA for the CDR3 is TGCGCCAGCAGCTTGGACTGGGAGCTGTTTTTT. This sequence encodes CASSLDWELFF. This chain joins TRBV5-1 and TRBJ2-2; D gene ambiguous. The germline V gene encodes CDR1 SGHRS and CDR2 YFSETQ. The CDR3 spans 11 residues. V dropped 0 bases and J dropped 9 bases, with 3 bases sitting between them.